This entry concerns a single T cell receptor beta chain. Here immunoSEQ multiplex PCR was the method, and the copy in TCRdb shows in-frame clones only, minus some. The repertoire holds 100,000 to 150,000 clones, with nearly 90% as singletons. The germline V and J ends were trimmed by 2 bases and 3 bases, with 19 bases remaining between them. Looked up from germline, CDR1 is MNHEY and CDR2 is SVGEGT. CDR3 size: 17 residues. This sample was taken from a study of control samples from healthy donors and cancer patients. This sequence was found in a man aged 50-59 years with head and neck cancer. The chain couples TRBV6-2 or TRBV6-3 to TRBJ1-1, with D perhaps matching TRBD1 (5 bases). Sequenced material: PBMCs. This CDR3 reads CASSYGLGGSVDTEAFF. CDR3 DNA sequence: TGTGCCAGCAGTTACGGATTGGGGGGATCAGTCGACACTGAAGCTTTCTTT.